This T cell receptor (beta chain) was sequenced in a study of cytomegalovirus exposure and HLA in healthy donors. Use of 60 Vbeta and 13 Jbeta primers characterized the PCR. Clones were sequenced by immunoSEQ multiplex PCR, and TCRdb holds only the in-frame ones, with some missing. The table lists about 75,000 clones. The CDR3 contains 14 residues. CDR1 is SGHRS and CDR2 is YFSETQ in the germline V gene. V gave up 4 bases and J gave up 3 bases, with 12 bases separating them. Sequencing used PBMCs. This receptor was identified in a man in his forties in good health and CMV-seronegative. V and J are TRBV5-1 and TRBJ2-3, with D maybe TRBD1 (6 bases). The CDR3 DNA sequence: TGCGCCAGCAGCCCGGCCACAGGGACAGATACGCAGTATTTT. Translating gives CASSPATGTDTQYF.